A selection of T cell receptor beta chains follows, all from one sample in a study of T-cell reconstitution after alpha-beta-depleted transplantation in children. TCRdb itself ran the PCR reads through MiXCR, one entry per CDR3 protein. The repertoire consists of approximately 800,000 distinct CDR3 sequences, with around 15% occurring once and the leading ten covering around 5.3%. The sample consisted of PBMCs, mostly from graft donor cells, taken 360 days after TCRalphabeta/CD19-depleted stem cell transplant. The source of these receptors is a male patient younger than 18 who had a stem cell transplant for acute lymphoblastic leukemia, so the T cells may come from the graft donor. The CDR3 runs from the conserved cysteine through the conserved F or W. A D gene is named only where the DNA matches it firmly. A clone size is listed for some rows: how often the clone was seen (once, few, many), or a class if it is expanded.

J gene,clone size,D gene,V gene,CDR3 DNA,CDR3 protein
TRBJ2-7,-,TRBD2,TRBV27,TGTGCCAGCAGGGGGGGACTAGGGTTTTACGAGCAGTACTTC,CASRGGLGFYEQYF
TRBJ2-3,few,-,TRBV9,TGTGCCAGTAAATGGGGGGAATCCACAGATACGCAGTATTTT,CASKWGESTDTQYF
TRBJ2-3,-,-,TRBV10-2,TGCGCCAGTGGGGGACACACCACAGATACGCAGTATTTT,CASGGHTTDTQYF
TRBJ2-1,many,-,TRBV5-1,TGCGCCAGCAGCTTGGCCGCCAGGCCACTCGGGAATGAGCAGTTCTTC,CASSLAARPLGNEQFF
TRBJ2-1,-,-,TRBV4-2,TGTGCCAGCAGCTACAGGATCAATGAGCAGTTCTTC,CASSYRINEQFF
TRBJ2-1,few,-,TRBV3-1,TGTGCCAGCAGCCAAGAGGGGCGGGGCTTCAATGAGCAGTTCTTC,CASSQEGRGFNEQFF
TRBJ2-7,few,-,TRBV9,TGTGCCAGCAGCGTAGAAGACTACTCCTACGAGCAGTACTTC,CASSVEDYSYEQYF
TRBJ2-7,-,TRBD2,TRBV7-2,TGTGCCAGCAGCTTTCTAGCGGGAGCAGGGAACGAGCAGTACTTC,CASSFLAGAGNEQYF
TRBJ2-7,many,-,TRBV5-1,TGCGCCAGCAGCGCCCCCGGGACGGCTCACTACGAGCAGTACTTC,CASSAPGTAHYEQYF
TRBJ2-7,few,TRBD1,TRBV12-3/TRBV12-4,TGTGCCAGCAGTTCACCAACAGGGGACTACGAGCAGTACTTC,CASSSPTGDYEQYF
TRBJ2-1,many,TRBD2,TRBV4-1,TGCGCCAGCAGCCAACCTAGCGGGAGTTTTTACAATGAGCAGTTCTTC,CASSQPSGSFYNEQFF
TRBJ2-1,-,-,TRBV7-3,TGTGCCAGCAGCCCCGGACTGGGGTTTAGTAATGAGCAGTTCTTC,CASSPGLGFSNEQFF
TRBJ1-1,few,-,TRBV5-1,TGCGCCAGCAGCTTGGAGGGGGGCGCGGACACTGAAGCTTTCTTT,CASSLEGGADTEAFF
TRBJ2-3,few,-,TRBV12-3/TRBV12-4,TGTGCCAGCGATAGGGGGGGCGTGAGGGATACGCAGTATTTT,CASDRGGVRDTQYF
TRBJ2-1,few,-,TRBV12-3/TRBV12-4,TGTGCCAGCAGCCCTCCCAGGGTCAGGAGGGGAAATGAGCAGTTCTTC,CASSPPRVRRGNEQFF
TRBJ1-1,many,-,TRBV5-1,TGCGCCAGCAGACCGGGACTTTCGAACACTGAAGCTTTCTTT,CASRPGLSNTEAFF
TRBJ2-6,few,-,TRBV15,TGTGCCACCAGCAGAGAATCCCGCTCTGGGGCCAACGTCCTGACTTTC,CATSRESRSGANVLTF
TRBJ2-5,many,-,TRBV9,TGTGCCAGCAGCGGGACAGAAGAGACCCAGTACTTC,CASSGTEETQYF
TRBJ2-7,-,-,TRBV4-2,TGTGCCAGCAGCCCGAAGAACGGGCCGGGGATCTACGAGCAGTACTTC,CASSPKNGPGIYEQYF
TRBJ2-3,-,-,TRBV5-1,TGCGCCAGCAGCTTGTTAGACCGCACAGATACGCAGTATTTT,CASSLLDRTDTQYF
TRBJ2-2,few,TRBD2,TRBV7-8,TGTGCCAGCAGCTGGCGCGGGAGGGCCCTCGCCGCCGGGGAGCTGTTTTTT,CASSWRGRALAAGELFF
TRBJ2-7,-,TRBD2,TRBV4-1,TGCGCCAGCAGCCAGAAACTAGCGGGAAACTACGAGCAGTACTTC,CASSQKLAGNYEQYF
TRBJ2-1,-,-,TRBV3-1,TGTGCCAGCAGCCAAGAAAGTAGAGGGTTGAATGAGCAGTTCTTC,CASSQESRGLNEQFF
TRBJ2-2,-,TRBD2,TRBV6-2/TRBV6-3,TGTGCCAGCACGCTACTAGCGGTGAACACCGGGGAGCTGTTTTTT,CASTLLAVNTGELFF
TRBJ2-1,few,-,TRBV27,TGTGCCAGCAGTTTATCGGCCAGTCCTTACAATGAGCAGTTCTTC,CASSLSASPYNEQFF
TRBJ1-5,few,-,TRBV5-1,TGCGCCAGCAGCCAAACTCCAGGGTACAATCAGCCCCAGCATTTT,CASSQTPGYNQPQHF
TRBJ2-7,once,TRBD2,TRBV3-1,TGTGCCAGCAGCCAAGGGTGGAGCGGGAGCCTCTCCTACGAGCAGTACTTC,CASSQGWSGSLSYEQYF
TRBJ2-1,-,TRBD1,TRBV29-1,TGCAGCGCTCCAACAGGGGTAGACCCCAGGGAGCAGTTCTTC,CSAPTGVDPREQFF
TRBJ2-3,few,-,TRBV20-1,TGCAGTGCTAGGTGGTGGGATACGCAGTATTTT,CSARWWDTQYF
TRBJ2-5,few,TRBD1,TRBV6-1,TGTGCCAGCAGCAGGACAGGGGGCAGAGAGACCCAGTACTTC,CASSRTGGRETQYF
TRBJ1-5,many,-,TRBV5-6,TGTGCCAGCAGCTCGGGGGGCAATCAGCCCCAGCATTTT,CASSSGGNQPQHF
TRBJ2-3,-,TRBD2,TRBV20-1,TGCAGTGCCCCCGATTTAGCGGGAACAGATACGCAGTATTTT,CSAPDLAGTDTQYF
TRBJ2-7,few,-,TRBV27,TGTGCCAGCAGTTTATCGGGAGCAGGACACTACGAGCAGTACTTC,CASSLSGAGHYEQYF
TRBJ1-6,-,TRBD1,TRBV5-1,TGCGCCAGCAGCGCGGGGACAGGGGGGATTAATTCACCCCTCCACTTT,CASSAGTGGINSPLHF
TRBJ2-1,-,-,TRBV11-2,TGTGCCAGCAGCTTAATACGGGATAACGTTGAGCAGTTCTTC,CASSLIRDNVEQFF
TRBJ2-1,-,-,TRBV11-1,TGTGCCAGCAGTCCTGCGCGGGGTCATGAGCAGTTCTTC,CASSPARGHEQFF
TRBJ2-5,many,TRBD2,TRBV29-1,TGCAGCGTTATCTCACTAGCGGGAGGGCAAGAGACCCAGTACTTC,CSVISLAGGQETQYF
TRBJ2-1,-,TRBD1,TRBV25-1,TGTGCCAGCAGTGGCCTGGACAGGGGGCTGATTGAGCAGTTCTTC,CASSGLDRGLIEQFF